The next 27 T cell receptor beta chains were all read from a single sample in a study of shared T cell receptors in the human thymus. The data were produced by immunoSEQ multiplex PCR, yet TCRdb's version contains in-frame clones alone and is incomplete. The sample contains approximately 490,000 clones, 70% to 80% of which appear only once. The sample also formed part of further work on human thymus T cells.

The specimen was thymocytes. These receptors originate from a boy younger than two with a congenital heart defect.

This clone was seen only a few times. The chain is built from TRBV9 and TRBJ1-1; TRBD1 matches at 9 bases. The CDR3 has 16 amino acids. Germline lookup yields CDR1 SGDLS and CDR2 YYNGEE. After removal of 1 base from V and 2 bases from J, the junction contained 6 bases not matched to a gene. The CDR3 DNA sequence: TGTGCCAGCAGCGTACCGGGACAGGGAGAAAACACTGAAGCTTTCTTT. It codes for CASSVPGQGENTEAFF.

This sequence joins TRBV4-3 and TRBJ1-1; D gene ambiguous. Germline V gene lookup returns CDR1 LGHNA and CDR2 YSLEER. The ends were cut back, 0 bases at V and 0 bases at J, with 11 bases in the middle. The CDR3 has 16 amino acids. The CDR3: CASSQDRSDMNTEAFF. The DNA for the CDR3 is TGCGCCAGCAGCCAAGATCGTTCAGATATGAACACTGAAGCTTTCTTT.

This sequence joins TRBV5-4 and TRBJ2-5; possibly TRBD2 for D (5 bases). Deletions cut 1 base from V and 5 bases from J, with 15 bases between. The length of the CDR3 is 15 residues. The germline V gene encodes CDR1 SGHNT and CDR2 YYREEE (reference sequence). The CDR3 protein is CASSLPSFVAETQYF. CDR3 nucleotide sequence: TGTGCCAGCAGCTTGCCCTCTTTCGTAGCGGAGACCCAGTACTTC.

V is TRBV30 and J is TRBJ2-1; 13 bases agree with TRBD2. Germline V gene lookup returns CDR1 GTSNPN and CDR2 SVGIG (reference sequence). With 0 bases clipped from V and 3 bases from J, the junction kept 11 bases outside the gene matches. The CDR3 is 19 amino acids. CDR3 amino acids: CAWSVWGLAGRESYNEQFF. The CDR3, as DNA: TGTGCCTGGAGTGTATGGGGACTAGCGGGACGAGAGAGCTACAATGAGCAGTTCTTC.

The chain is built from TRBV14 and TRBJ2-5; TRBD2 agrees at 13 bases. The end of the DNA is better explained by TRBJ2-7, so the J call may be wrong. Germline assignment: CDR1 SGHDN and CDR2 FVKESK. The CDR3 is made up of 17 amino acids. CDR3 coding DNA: TGTGCCAGCAGCCCCAAGGCCGGGACTAGCGGGACTTACGAGCAGTACTTC. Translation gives CASSPKAGTSGTYEQYF.

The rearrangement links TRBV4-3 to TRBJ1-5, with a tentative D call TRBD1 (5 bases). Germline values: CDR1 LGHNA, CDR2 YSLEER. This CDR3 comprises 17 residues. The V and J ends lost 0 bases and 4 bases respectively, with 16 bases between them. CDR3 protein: CASSQEKGGAGNQPQHF. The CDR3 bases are TGCGCCAGCAGCCAAGAAAAGGGCGGGGCCGGGAATCAGCCCCAGCATTTT.

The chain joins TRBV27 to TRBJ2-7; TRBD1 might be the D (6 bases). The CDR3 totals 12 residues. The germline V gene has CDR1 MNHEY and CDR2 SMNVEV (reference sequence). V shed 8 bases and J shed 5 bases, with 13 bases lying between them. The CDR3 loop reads CASADSCHEQYF. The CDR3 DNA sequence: TGTGCCAGCGCGGACAGTTGTCACGAGCAGTACTTC.

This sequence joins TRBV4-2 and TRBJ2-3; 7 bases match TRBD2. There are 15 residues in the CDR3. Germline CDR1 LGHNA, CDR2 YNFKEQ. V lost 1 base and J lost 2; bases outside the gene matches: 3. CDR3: CASSQASGFTDTQYF. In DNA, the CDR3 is TGTGCCAGCAGCCAAGCTAGCGGCTTCACAGATACGCAGTATTTT.

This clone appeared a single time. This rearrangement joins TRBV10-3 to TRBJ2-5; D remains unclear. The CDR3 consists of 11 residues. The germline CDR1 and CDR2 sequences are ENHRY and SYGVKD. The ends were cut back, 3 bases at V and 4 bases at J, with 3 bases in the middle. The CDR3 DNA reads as TGTGCCATCAGTGAAGCAGAGACCCAGTACTTC. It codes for CAISEAETQYF.

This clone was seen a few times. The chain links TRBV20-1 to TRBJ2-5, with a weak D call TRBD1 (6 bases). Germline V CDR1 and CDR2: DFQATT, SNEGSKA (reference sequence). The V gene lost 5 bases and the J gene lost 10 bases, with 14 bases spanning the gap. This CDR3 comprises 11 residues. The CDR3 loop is CSAGFRDIQYF. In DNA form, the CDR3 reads TGCAGTGCTGGATTCCGGGACATCCAGTACTTC.

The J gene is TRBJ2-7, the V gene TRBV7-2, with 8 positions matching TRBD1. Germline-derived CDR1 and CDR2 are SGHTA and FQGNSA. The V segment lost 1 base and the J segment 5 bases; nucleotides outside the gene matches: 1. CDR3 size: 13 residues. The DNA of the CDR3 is TGTGCCAGCAGCTTAGTGGACAGGGACGAGCAGTACTTC. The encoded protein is CASSLVDRDEQYF.

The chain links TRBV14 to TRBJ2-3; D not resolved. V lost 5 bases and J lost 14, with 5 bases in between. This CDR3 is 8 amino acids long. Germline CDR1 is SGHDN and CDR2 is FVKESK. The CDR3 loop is CASSKRYF. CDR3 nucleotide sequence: TGTGCCAGCAGCAAGCGGTATTTT.

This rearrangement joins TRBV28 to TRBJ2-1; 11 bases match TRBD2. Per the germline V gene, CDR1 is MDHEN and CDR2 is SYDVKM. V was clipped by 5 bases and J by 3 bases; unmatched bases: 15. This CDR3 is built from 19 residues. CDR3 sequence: CASSRKAAASGRIYNEQFF. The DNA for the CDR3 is TGTGCCAGCAGTCGAAAGGCAGCAGCTAGCGGGAGGATCTACAATGAGCAGTTCTTC. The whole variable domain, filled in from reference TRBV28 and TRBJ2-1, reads DVKVTQSSRYLVKRTGEKVFLECVQDMDHENMFWYRQDPGLGLRLIYFSYDVKMKEKGDIPEGYSVSREKKERFSLILESASTNQTSMYLCASSRKAAASGRIYNEQFFGPGTRLTVL.

Here the CDR3 DNA reads TGTGCCAGCAGTGAAGCTGGCAGGGGAACGGATACGCAGTATTTT. It encodes CASSEAGRGTDTQYF. J is TRBJ2-3 and V is TRBV6-1; TRBD1 is a possible D gene (6 bases). The CDR3 sequence is 15 residues long. CDR1 is MNHNS and CDR2 is SASEGT in the germline V gene. Deletions cut 0 bases from V and 6 bases from J, with 13 bases between.

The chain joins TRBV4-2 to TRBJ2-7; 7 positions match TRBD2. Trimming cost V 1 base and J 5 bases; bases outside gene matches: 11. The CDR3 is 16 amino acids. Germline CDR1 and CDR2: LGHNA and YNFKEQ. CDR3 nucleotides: TGTGCCAGCAGCCAAGGGGGGAGGGTAACCTCAGACGAGCAGTACTTC. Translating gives CASSQGGRVTSDEQYF.

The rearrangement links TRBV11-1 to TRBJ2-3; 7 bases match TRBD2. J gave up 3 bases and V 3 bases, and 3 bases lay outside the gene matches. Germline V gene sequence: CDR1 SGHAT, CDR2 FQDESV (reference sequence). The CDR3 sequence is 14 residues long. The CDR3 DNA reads TGTGCCAGCAGCTTCGGCGGGAGTACAGATACGCAGTATTTT. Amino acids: CASSFGGSTDTQYF.

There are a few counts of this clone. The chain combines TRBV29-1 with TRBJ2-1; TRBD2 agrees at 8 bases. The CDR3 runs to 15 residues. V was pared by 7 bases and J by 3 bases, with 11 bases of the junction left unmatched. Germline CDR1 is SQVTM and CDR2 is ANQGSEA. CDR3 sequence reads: CSARLPAGVYNEQFF. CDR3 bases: TGCAGCGCCCGACTCCCAGCGGGAGTCTACAATGAGCAGTTCTTC.

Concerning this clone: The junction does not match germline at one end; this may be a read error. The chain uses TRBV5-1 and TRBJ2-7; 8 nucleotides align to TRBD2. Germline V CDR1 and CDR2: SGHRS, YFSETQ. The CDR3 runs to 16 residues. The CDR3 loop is CASSCPAGETSREQCF. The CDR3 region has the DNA TGCGCCAGCAGCTGTCCAGCGGGAGAAACGAGTAGAGAGCAGTGCTTC.

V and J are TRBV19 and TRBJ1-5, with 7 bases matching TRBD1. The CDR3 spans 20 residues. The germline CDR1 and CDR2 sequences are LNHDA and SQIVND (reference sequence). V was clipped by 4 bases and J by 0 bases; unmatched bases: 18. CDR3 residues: CASSTGPRDSRLYSNQPQHF. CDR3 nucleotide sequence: TGTGCCAGTAGTACGGGACCTAGGGACAGCCGATTATATAGCAATCAGCCCCAGCATTTT.

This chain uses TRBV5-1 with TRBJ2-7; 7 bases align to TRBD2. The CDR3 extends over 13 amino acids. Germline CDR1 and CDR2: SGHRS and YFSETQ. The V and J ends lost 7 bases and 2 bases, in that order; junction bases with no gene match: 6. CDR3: CASGGDATYEQYF. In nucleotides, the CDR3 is TGCGCCAGCGGGGGGGACGCCACCTACGAGCAGTACTTC.

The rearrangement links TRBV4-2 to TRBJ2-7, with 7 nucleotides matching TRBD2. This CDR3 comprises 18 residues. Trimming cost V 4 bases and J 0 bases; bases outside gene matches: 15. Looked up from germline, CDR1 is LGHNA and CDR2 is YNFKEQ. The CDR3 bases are TGTGCCAGCAGCCGAGACGCGCCCCGGACTAGTAGCTCCTACGAGCAGTACTTC. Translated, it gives CASSRDAPRTSSSYEQYF.

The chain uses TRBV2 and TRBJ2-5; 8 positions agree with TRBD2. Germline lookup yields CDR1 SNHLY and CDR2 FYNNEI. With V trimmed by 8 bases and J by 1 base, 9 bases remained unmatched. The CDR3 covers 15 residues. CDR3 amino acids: CASSRSSGPQETQYF. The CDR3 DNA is TGTGCCAGCTCCCGGTCTAGCGGGCCCCAAGAGACCCAGTACTTC.

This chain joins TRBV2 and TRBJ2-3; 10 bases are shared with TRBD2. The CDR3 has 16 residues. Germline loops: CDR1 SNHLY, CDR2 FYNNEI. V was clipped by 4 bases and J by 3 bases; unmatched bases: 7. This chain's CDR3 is CASSGLAGVGTDTQYF. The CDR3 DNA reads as TGTGCCAGCAGTGGGCTAGCGGGAGTTGGTACAGATACGCAGTATTTT. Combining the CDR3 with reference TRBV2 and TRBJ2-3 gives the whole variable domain EPEVTQTPSHQVTQMGQEVILRCVPISNHLYFYWYRQILGQKVEFLVSFYNNEISEKSEIFDDQFSVERPDGSNFTLKIRSTKLEDSAMYFCASSGLAGVGTDTQYFGPGTRLTVL.

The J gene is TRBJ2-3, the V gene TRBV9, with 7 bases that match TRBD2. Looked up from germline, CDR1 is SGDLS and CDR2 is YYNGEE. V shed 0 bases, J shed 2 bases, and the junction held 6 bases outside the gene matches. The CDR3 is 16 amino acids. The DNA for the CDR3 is TGTGCCAGCAGCGTAGAGGCTAGCGGTACCACAGATACGCAGTATTTT. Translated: CASSVEASGTTDTQYF. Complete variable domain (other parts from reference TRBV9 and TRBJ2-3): DSGVTQTPKHLITATGQRVTLRCSPRSGDLSVYWYQQSLDQGLQFLIQYYNGEERAKGNILERFSAQQFPDLHSELNLSSLELGDSALYFCASSVEASGTTDTQYFGPGTRLTVL.

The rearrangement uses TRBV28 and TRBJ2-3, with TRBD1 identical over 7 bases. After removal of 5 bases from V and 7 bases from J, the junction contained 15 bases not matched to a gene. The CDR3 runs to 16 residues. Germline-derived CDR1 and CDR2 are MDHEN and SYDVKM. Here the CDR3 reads CASSPRTGEGFHTQYF. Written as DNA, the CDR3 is TGTGCCAGCAGTCCGAGGACAGGAGAGGGGTTCCATACGCAGTATTTT. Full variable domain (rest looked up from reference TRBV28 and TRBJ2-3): DVKVTQSSRYLVKRTGEKVFLECVQDMDHENMFWYRQDPGLGLRLIYFSYDVKMKEKGDIPEGYSVSREKKERFSLILESASTNQTSMYLCASSPRTGEGFHTQYFGPGTRLTVL.

The CDR3 region has the DNA TGTGCCTCCCTTAAAGAGAGACCGGGACTAGGGACCGGGGAGCTGTTTTTT. Translating it yields CASLKERPGLGTGELFF. The chain couples TRBV30 to TRBJ2-2; 8 nucleotides line up with TRBD2. Trimming took 7 bases from V and 5 from J; bases not matched to a gene: 18. CDR3 length: 17 residues. CDR1 is GTSNPN, CDR2 SVGIG, per germline (reference sequence).

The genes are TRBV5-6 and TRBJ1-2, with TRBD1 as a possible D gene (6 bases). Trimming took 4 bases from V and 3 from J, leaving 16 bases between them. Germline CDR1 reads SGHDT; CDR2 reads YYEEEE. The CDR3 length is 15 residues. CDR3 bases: TGTGCCAGCAGCCTCAGGCGCCCAGGGGACTATGGCTACACCTTC. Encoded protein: CASSLRRPGDYGYTF.